The 14 T cell receptor beta chains given below trace back to one sample, sequenced in a study of vaccination effects on CD4 cells after COVID-19. TCRdb's copy holds only in-frame clones and misses some; the assay was immunoSEQ multiplex PCR. The repertoire includes 30,000 to 45,000 clones, roughly 69% of them detected once, and about 18% sits in the top ten. These receptors have no known antigen. Ahead of sequencing, the ViraFEST assay grew antigen-specific CD4+ T cells using viral peptide pools. Investigators separated out CD4+ T cells once approximately 10 days of culture had passed. Their SARS-CoV-2 infection, verified by PCR, occurred between March and December 2020. The starting material was CD4+ T cells from PBMCs cultured with HCoV-NL63 spike peptides, obtained before COVID-19 vaccination. These receptors were obtained from a human donor who had a prior SARS-CoV-2 infection.

This sequence joins TRBV12-5 and TRBJ2-7, with TRBD2 matching 11 bases. The V gene end was trimmed by 6 bases and the J gene end by 4 bases; junction bases not matched to a gene: 5. The CDR3 length is 14 residues. Germline loops: CDR1 LGHNT, CDR2 FRNRAP. CDR3 protein: CASGPTSGRYEQYF. CDR3 coding DNA: TGTGCTAGTGGGCCTACTAGCGGGAGATACGAGCAGTACTTC.

CDR3 sequence (DNA): TGTGCCAGCAGCTTAGGTCCCGAAATCGATGAGCAGTTCTTC. This translates into CASSLGPEIDEQFF. This chain links TRBV11-3 with TRBJ2-1; D is unresolved. Germline lookup yields CDR1 SGHNT and CDR2 YENEEA. V lost 1 base and J lost 8, with 12 bases in between. The CDR3 loop spans 14 amino acids.

The rearrangement links TRBV18 to TRBJ1-6; D call uncertain. CDR1 is KGHSH, CDR2 LQKENI, per germline. The CDR3 contains 12 residues. The V and J ends lost 4 bases and 14 bases respectively, with 12 bases between them. The DNA of the CDR3 is TGTGCCAGCTCACTCAGCGCCTCGGCCCTCCACTTT. The encoded protein is CASSLSASALHF.

This clone was detected only once. This chain joins TRBV4-3 and TRBJ2-6, with TRBD1 matching over 10 bases. Per the germline V gene, CDR1 is LGHNA and CDR2 is YSLEER. V shed 9 bases and J 2 bases; nucleotides not matched to a gene: 7. This CDR3 region has 16 residues. Here the CDR3 DNA reads TGCGCCAGTAAAGGGGACAGGGGAACTGGGGCCAACGTCCTGACTTTC. Encoded protein: CASKGDRGTGANVLTF.

The V gene is TRBV4-3, the J gene TRBJ2-3; D remains ambiguous. CDR3 length: 13 residues. CDR1 LGHNA and CDR2 YSLEER come from the germline V gene. Trimming left V 3 bases short and J 5 bases short, with 9 bases between. The CDR3 sequence: CASSQARGDTQYF. The DNA of the CDR3 is TGCGCCAGCAGCCAGGCCCGCGGAGATACGCAGTATTTT.

This chain links TRBV5-5 with TRBJ2-2; D is possibly TRBD2 (6 bases). This CDR3 spans 14 amino acids. Trimming took off 0 bases at V and 5 bases at J, with 8 bases between the two ends. Per the germline V gene, CDR1 is SGHKS and CDR2 is YYEKEE (reference sequence). As DNA, the CDR3 is TGTGCCAGCAGCTTGGGGCTAGCGACCGGGGAGCTGTTTTTT. Translation gives CASSLGLATGELFF.

CDR3 loop: CASSIDRFGTNYGYTF. Here the CDR3 DNA reads TGTGCCAGTAGTATAGATCGTTTCGGAACTAACTATGGCTACACCTTC. V is TRBV19 and J is TRBJ1-2; D is unresolved. The CDR3 totals 16 residues. Germline V gene lookup returns CDR1 LNHDA and CDR2 SQIVND (reference sequence). The germline V and J ends were trimmed by 0 bases and 0 bases, with 11 bases remaining between them.

The chain has TRBV5-1 and TRBJ1-4; D gene uncertain. With 4 bases removed from V and 1 base from J, the gap between germline ends came to 11 bases. Germline lookup yields CDR1 SGHRS and CDR2 YFSETQ. The CDR3 is made up of 15 amino acids. CDR3 residues: CASSPSGLTNEKLFF. CDR3 DNA: TGCGCCAGCAGCCCCAGCGGGCTAACTAATGAAAAACTGTTTTTT.

This clone was observed a few times. The CDR3 coding sequence is TGTGCCAGCAGCCGGAACGACAGGGGGCATAGGGGGGAGCAGTACTTC. It translates to CASSRNDRGHRGEQYF. The chain has TRBV5-4 and TRBJ2-7; 10 bases agree with TRBD1. CDR1 and CDR2 (germline): SGHNT, YYREEE (reference sequence). The CDR3 has 16 amino acids. V lost 4 bases, J lost 7 bases, and 14 bases stayed unmatched. Based on the CDR3 plus reference TRBV5-4 and TRBJ2-7, the full variable domain is ETGVTQSPTHLIKTRGQQVTLRCSSQSGHNTVSWYQQALGQGPQFIFQYYREEENGRGNFPPRFSGLQFPNYSSELNVNALELDDSALYLCASSRNDRGHRGEQYFGPGTRLTVT.

The chain uses TRBV5-4 and TRBJ2-2; D remains ambiguous. The CDR3 has 14 amino acids. Germline values: CDR1 SGHNT, CDR2 YYREEE (reference sequence). V shed 5 bases and J shed 0 bases, with 8 bases lying between them. CDR3 nucleotides: TGTGCCAGCAGGAAGGAAACGAACACCGGGGAGCTGTTTTTT. This codes for CASRKETNTGELFF.

The rearrangement joins TRBV7-8 to TRBJ1-1; TRBD1 aligns across 8 bases. With V trimmed by 5 bases and J by 3 bases, 2 bases remained unmatched. The CDR3 extends over 13 amino acids. From germline, CDR1 is SGHVS and CDR2 FQNEAQ. CDR3: CASSEDRDTEAFF. The CDR3 DNA sequence: TGTGCCAGCAGCGAGGACAGGGACACTGAAGCTTTCTTT.

The chain carries TRBV30 and TRBJ2-3; 8 nucleotides line up with TRBD2. Germline V lookup: CDR1 GTSNPN, CDR2 SVGIG (reference sequence). The length of the CDR3 is 15 residues. After removal of 3 bases from V and 3 bases from J, the junction contained 8 bases not matched to a gene. In DNA form, the CDR3 reads TGTGCCTGGAGCGTACGGGGGGGGCGGACAGATACGCAGTATTTT. Its protein is CAWSVRGGRTDTQYF.

The chain links TRBV6-5 to TRBJ2-3; 11 positions match TRBD2. CDR3 length equals 15 residues. Germline assignment: CDR1 MNHEY and CDR2 SVGAGI. Trimming at V came to 8 bases and at J to 3 bases, leaving 7 bases not matched to a gene. The CDR3 is CASRTLAGGTDTQYF. The CDR3 DNA is TGTGCCAGCCGCACCCTAGCGGGAGGAACAGATACGCAGTATTTT.

The chain couples TRBV3-1 (or the pseudogene TRBV3-2) to TRBJ2-2; D may correspond to TRBD1 or TRBD2 (5 bases each). CDR3 length: 14 residues. With 4 bases removed from V and 2 bases from J, the gap between germline ends came to 8 bases. The germline V gene encodes CDR1 LGHDT and CDR2 YNNKEL (reference sequence). Here the CDR3 DNA reads TGTGCCAGCAGCCGGGACGTTAACACCGGGGAGCTGTTTTTT. This gives the protein CASSRDVNTGELFF.